This entry features one T cell receptor (beta chain) sequence. Under the authors' procedure: Amplification of reference gene primers provided the estimated nucleated cell counts. Sequencing used immunoSEQ multiplex PCR; TCRdb keeps in-frame clones, though not all of them. The V and J calls and clone size were taken over from that table, and D and trimming were inferred from the DNA. The sample has more than 250,000 clones, 85% to 90% seen once. The V end was cut by 7 bases, the J end by 0 bases, with 7 bases between. In germline, CDR1 is SGHNT, CDR2 YENEEA. The CDR3 runs to 12 residues. The data belong to a study of blood T cell repertoires in COVID-19. At the level of the study: Samples representing acute and convalescent COVID-19 were sourced from the United States, Italy and Spain. T cells, B-cell-depleted T cells, or PBMCs supplied cDNA or gDNA.

Sequences were obtained from peripheral blood. The TCR was taken from a man aged 18 to 30 with active or convalescent COVID-19. J is TRBJ2-7 and V is TRBV11-3; D remains unclear. This CDR3 reads CASTDTSYEQYF. CDR3 bases: TGTGCCAGCACCGACACCTCCTACGAGCAGTACTTC.